Listed here are 13 T cell receptor beta chains from one sample, sequenced in a study of cytomegalovirus exposure and HLA in healthy donors. PCR was performed using 60 Vbeta and 13 Jbeta primers. Using immunoSEQ multiplex PCR, the repertoire was profiled, and TCRdb retains in-frame clones only, with some absent. The profile shows about 130,000 clones, about 82% of them singletons. Sequenced material: PBMCs. The receptors stem from a man aged 25-45 years in good health and CMV-seronegative.

CDR3 protein: CASSQDLVGGSGNTIYF. The CDR3 region has the DNA TGCGCCAGCAGCCAAGATCTGGTAGGGGGCTCTGGAAACACCATATATTTT. The chain combines TRBV4-3 with TRBJ1-3, with a tentative D call TRBD1 (6 bases). V lost 0 bases, J lost 0 bases, and 12 bases lay in between. The germline V gene has CDR1 LGHNA and CDR2 YSLEER. The CDR3 sequence is 17 residues long.

This clone was seen just once. The V call is TRBV30, the J call TRBJ2-1; tentative D call: TRBD2 (6 bases). Trimming cost V 4 bases and J 0 bases, with 10 bases left between them. The CDR3 covers 14 residues. Germline V gives CDR1 GTSNPN, CDR2 SVGIG (reference sequence). CDR3 loop: CAWNREISYNEQFF. For the CDR3, the DNA is TGTGCCTGGAACCGGGAGATCTCCTACAATGAGCAGTTCTTC.

The chain couples TRBV6-6 to TRBJ2-7; TRBD2 is a possible D gene (6 bases). The V gene lost 3 bases and the J gene lost 4 bases, with 13 bases spanning the gap. The V gene's germline CDR1 is MNHNY and CDR2 SVGAGI (reference sequence). CDR3 length equals 14 residues. CDR3 sequence (DNA): TGTGCCAGCAGTTATGGGAGCGGGCCTTACGAGCAGTACTTC. Translated: CASSYGSGPYEQYF.

The chain couples TRBV29-1 to TRBJ1-2; 12 nucleotides match TRBD1. J lost 5 bases, V lost 6 bases, and 4 bases had no gene match. This CDR3 contains 13 residues. Germline V CDR1 and CDR2: SQVTM, ANQGSEA. The CDR3: CSVGTGGYYGYTF. Here the CDR3 DNA reads TGCAGCGTCGGGACAGGGGGCTATTATGGCTACACCTTC. The full variable domain, with the rest looked up from reference TRBV29-1 and TRBJ1-2, is SAVISQKPSRDICQRGTSLTIQCQVDSQVTMMFWYRQQPGQSLTLIATANQGSEATYESGFVIDKFPISRPNLTFSTLTVSNMSPEDSSIYLCSVGTGGYYGYTFGSGTRLTVV.

This sequence joins TRBV15 and TRBJ1-4, with TRBD1 identical over 9 bases. V lost 4 bases to trimming and J lost 7 bases; unmatched junction nucleotides: 10. The CDR3 extends over 16 amino acids. The germline V gene has CDR1 LNHNV and CDR2 YYDKDF (reference sequence). DNA of the CDR3: TGTGCCACCAGCACACATCCCGGGACAGGGAGTGAAAAACTGTTTTTT. The encoded protein is CATSTHPGTGSEKLFF.

The chain uses TRBV11-3 and TRBJ2-3; 7 bases align to TRBD2. Germline CDR1 reads SGHNT; CDR2 reads YENEEA. The V and J ends lost 8 bases and 3 bases, in that order; junction bases with no gene match: 5. This CDR3 comprises 13 residues. The DNA of the CDR3 is TGTGCCAGCGCCAGCGGGGATACAGATACGCAGTATTTT. Translating gives CASASGDTDTQYF.

This chain connects TRBV5-1 to TRBJ2-3, with D uncertain. Germline assignment: CDR1 SGHRS and CDR2 YFSETQ. Deletions cut 0 bases from V and 2 bases from J, with 10 bases between. The CDR3 loop spans 15 amino acids. The CDR3 DNA sequence: TGCGCCAGCAGCTTGGCTTCCAGGCACACAGATACGCAGTATTTT. It translates to CASSLASRHTDTQYF.

This chain joins TRBV7-2 and TRBJ1-2; D is undetermined. The germline gives CDR1 SGHTA, CDR2 FQGNSA. The V end lost 4 bases, the J end lost 8 bases, and 17 bases lay between the germline ends. This CDR3 has 14 amino acids. CDR3 loop: CASSSTIRHNGYTF. The CDR3 DNA reads TGTGCCAGCAGCTCCACGATACGACACAACGGCTACACCTTC.

The gene calls are TRBV4-3 and TRBJ1-2; possible D gene TRBD1, 6 bases. With 0 bases removed from V and 8 bases from J, the gap between germline ends came to 19 bases. Germline assignment: CDR1 LGHNA and CDR2 YSLEER. The CDR3 is 16 amino acids. The chain's CDR3 is CASSQDLTGFWGGYTF. The CDR3 DNA is TGCGCCAGCAGCCAAGATCTTACAGGGTTTTGGGGAGGCTACACCTTC.

This clone was counted a few times. This chain joins TRBV28 and TRBJ2-2; 8 positions match TRBD1. The V gene's germline CDR1 is MDHEN and CDR2 SYDVKM. This CDR3 comprises 15 residues. Losses at the gene ends were 10 bases for V and 5 bases for J; bases not matched to a gene: 12. CDR3 protein: CATRQGAFVTGELFF. The CDR3 coding sequence is TGTGCCACCAGGCAGGGGGCTTTTGTAACCGGGGAGCTGTTTTTT.

V gene TRBV28 combines with J gene TRBJ2-3; a weak D match, TRBD2 (6 bases). Per germline, CDR1 MDHEN and CDR2 SYDVKM. The CDR3 consists of 16 residues. V lost 6 bases to trimming and J lost 7 bases, with 23 bases between them. The chain's CDR3 is CASSSGGDFSVNTQYF. Here the CDR3 DNA reads TGTGCCAGCAGCTCCGGTGGGGACTTTTCTGTGAATACGCAGTATTTT.

The chain links TRBV7-8 to TRBJ2-1; tentative D call: TRBD2 (6 bases). Trimming stripped 4 bases from V and 4 bases from J, with 11 bases between. This CDR3 contains 14 residues. Germline CDR1 is SGHVS and CDR2 is FQNEAQ. The CDR3 protein is CASSSRDLYNEQFF. The CDR3 DNA reads as TGTGCCAGCAGCTCTAGGGACTTATACAATGAGCAGTTCTTC.

The chain is built from TRBV18 and TRBJ2-7, with 7 bases that match TRBD2. The germline gives CDR1 KGHSH, CDR2 LQKENI. With 5 bases clipped from V and 2 bases from J, the junction kept 6 bases outside the gene matches. The CDR3 runs to 14 residues. CDR3 nucleotides: TGTGCCAGCTCATCACGGGGGGTTGCCTACGAGCAGTACTTC. This codes for CASSSRGVAYEQYF.